This paragraph reports one T cell receptor beta chain. This record comes from a study of blood T cell repertoires in COVID-19. About the study: Sites across the United States, Italy and Spain contributed samples from acute and convalescent COVID-19. PBMCs, B-cell-depleted T cells, or T cells were the source of the cDNA or gDNA that made up the material.

How the authors handled the data: Reference gene primers were amplified, and this amplification served to estimate nucleated cell counts. Using immunoSEQ multiplex PCR, the repertoire was profiled, and TCRdb retains in-frame clones only, with some absent. Clone size and the V and J calls come from that table; the DNA yielded D and trimming. The data contain fewer than 150,000 clones, more than 75% of them seen just once; the ten biggest clones take up around 8.5%. Germline V gene sequence: CDR1 SGHTA, CDR2 FQGNSA. V shed 4 bases and J 8 bases; nucleotides not matched to a gene: 10. CDR3 length equals 15 residues.

Sequences were obtained from peripheral blood. This receptor was taken from a woman aged 35 to 49 with acute or convalescent COVID-19. The J gene is TRBJ1-2, the V gene TRBV7-2, with TRBD1 matching over 10 bases. CDR3: CASSSPGTGAEGYTF. CDR3 DNA sequence: TGTGCCAGCAGCTCGCCCGGGACAGGGGCGGAAGGCTACACCTTC.